This T cell receptor (beta chain) was recovered during a study of T cell responses to AZD1222 COVID-19 vaccine. Looking at the study overall: Second doses were pooled across both intervals (about 4 or about 12 weeks). Study-wide results and caveats: Repertoire sampling was restricted to post-peak T cell response timepoints. Donors were largely white British and mainly female; clonal diversity was possibly underestimated. Across the whole spike, CD4 TCRs peaked at regions 160-218 and 743-854.

On this clone: Antigen unknown.

The CDR3 loop spans 14 amino acids. Trimming cost V 6 bases and J 1 base, with 13 bases left between them. CDR1 and CDR2 (germline): SEHNR, FQNEAQ (reference sequence). Clones were sequenced by immunoSEQ multiplex PCR, and TCRdb holds only the in-frame ones, with some missing. The sample consists of tens of thousands of clones, approximately 80% of them appearing once. This TCR came from an adult in good health. The chain combines TRBV7-9 with TRBJ2-7; no clear D. The material sequenced was peripheral blood, taken on day 0 of AZD1222 vaccination. The CDR3 loop is CASSEDSNSYEQYF. The CDR3 DNA reads TGTGCCAGCAGTGAAGACTCGAATTCCTACGAGCAGTACTTC.